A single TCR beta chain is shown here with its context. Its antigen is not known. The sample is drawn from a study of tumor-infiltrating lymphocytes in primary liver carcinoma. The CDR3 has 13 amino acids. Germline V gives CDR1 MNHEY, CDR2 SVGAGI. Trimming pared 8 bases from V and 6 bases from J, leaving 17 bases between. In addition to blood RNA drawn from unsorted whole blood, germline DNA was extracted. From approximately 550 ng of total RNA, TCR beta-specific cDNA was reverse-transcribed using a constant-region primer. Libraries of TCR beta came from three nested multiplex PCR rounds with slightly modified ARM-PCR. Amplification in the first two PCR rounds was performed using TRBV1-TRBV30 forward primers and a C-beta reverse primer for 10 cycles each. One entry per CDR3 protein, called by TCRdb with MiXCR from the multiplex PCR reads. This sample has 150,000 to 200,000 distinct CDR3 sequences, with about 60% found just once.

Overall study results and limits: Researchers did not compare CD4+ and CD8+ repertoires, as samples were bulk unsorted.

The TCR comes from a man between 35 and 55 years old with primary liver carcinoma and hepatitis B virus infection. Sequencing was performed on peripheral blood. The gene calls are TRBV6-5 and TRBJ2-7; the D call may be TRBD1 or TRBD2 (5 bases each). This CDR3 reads CASAWGTSGEQYF. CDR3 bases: TGTGCCAGCGCCTGGGGGACCTCGGGCGAGCAGTACTTC.